A selection of T cell receptor beta chains follows, all from one sample in a study of vaccination effects on CD4 cells after COVID-19. Their antigens remain unidentified. Using immunoSEQ multiplex PCR, the repertoire was profiled, and TCRdb retains in-frame clones only, with some absent. The data contain around 24,000 clones, around 81% of them singletons. Sample: CD4+ T cells from PBMCs cultured with SARS-CoV-2 spike peptides, taken after COVID-19 vaccination. These receptors all stem from a human donor who received a COVID-19 vaccine. Some clones in this sample may be carry-over from other donors' samples. Each CDR3 is given with its conserved first and last residue. Each record gives: clone size, J gene, CDR3 length, V gene, D gene, CDR3 DNA, CDR3 protein. The D gene is left open where the match is weak. Rows may omit the clone size; those that give it use once, few, many or a size class.

>.|TRBJ2-2|20|TRBV12-5|.
TGTGCTAGTGGTTTCCGAACCCTAATTTATTCCAGAACGAACACCGGGGAGCTGTTTTTT
CASGFRTLIYSRTNTGELFF
>.|TRBJ1-1|13|TRBV5-1|.
TGCGCCAGCAGCCCACCAGGTGGGACTGAAGCTTTCTTT
CASSPPGGTEAFF
>.|TRBJ2-2|15|TRBV2|TRBD2
TGTGCCTCCGCGGCGACTAGCGGGGGACCCGGGGAGCTGTTTTTT
CASAATSGGPGELFF
>.|TRBJ2-3|18|TRBV24-1|.
TGTGCCACCAGTGTCCCTGGCCCCTCGGGCAGCGTCAGAGATACGCAGTATTTT
CATSVPGPSGSVRDTQYF
>large|TRBJ1-1|16|TRBV19|.
TGTGCCAGTAGTAGGGACGGACATGTTACTAACACTGAAGCTTTCTTT
CASSRDGHVTNTEAFF
>.|TRBJ1-2|15|TRBV3-1/TRBV3-2|.
TGTGCCAGCAGCCAATCTCTTCACACGGCCTATGGCTACACCTTC
CASSQSLHTAYGYTF
>few|TRBJ1-5|17|TRBV4-1|.
TGCGCCAGCAGCCAAGATGGGACCAGGGCGAGCAATCAGCCCCAGCATTTT
CASSQDGTRASNQPQHF
>.|TRBJ2-6|15|TRBV7-3|.
TGTGCCAGCAGCCGCGGGGTGGATGGGGCCAACGTCCTGACTTTC
CASSRGVDGANVLTF
>.|TRBJ2-1|10|TRBV6-5|.
TGTGCCAGCACATACAATGAGCAGTTCTTC
CASTYNEQFF
>few|TRBJ1-6|14|TRBV7-8|.
TGTGCCAGCAGCCCCCGGGACACGAATTCACCCCTCCACTTT
CASSPRDTNSPLHF
>.|TRBJ2-5|16|TRBV24-1|TRBD1
TGTGCCACCAGTGATTTAGGGGCAGGGGGCGTGGGGACCCAGTACTTC
CATSDLGAGGVGTQYF
>.|TRBJ2-2|18|TRBV5-1|TRBD1
TGCGCCAGCAGCTTTGACCCGGGACAGGGGTTTTACACCGGGGAGCTGTTTTTT
CASSFDPGQGFYTGELFF
>.|TRBJ2-3|13|TRBV5-6|TRBD2
TGTGCCAGCAGCTTGTTCGGGGGGGATACGCAGTATTTT
CASSLFGGDTQYF
>.|TRBJ1-1|12|TRBV3-1/TRBV3-2|.
TGTGCCAGCAGCCCGACGAGGGGTCTAGCTTTCTTT
CASSPTRGLAFF
>.|TRBJ2-3|16|TRBV6-5|TRBD1
TGTGCCAGCAGTTACGTAGGGACAGGGGGCGCAGATACGCAGTATTTT
CASSYVGTGGADTQYF
>.|TRBJ1-2|12|TRBV5-5|.
TGTGCCAGCAGTTACAGCAACTATGGCTACACCTTC
CASSYSNYGYTF
>.|TRBJ1-1|12|TRBV2|.
TGTGCCAGCAGCCTTAGGGACACTGAAGCTTTCTTT
CASSLRDTEAFF
>few|TRBJ2-2|15|TRBV7-9|TRBD1
TGTGCCAGCAGCTCCAACGGACAGGGCACCGGGGAGCTGTTTTTT
CASSSNGQGTGELFF
>.|TRBJ2-6|17|TRBV19|TRBD1
TGTGCCAGTAGCCGACAGGGGGCGCAAAGTGGGGCCAACGTCCTGACTTTC
CASSRQGAQSGANVLTF
>once|TRBJ2-1|18|TRBV4-1|TRBD2
TGCGCCAGCAGCCAAGTGAGGGTAGCGGGGCAGGACTACAATGAGCAGTTCTTC
CASSQVRVAGQDYNEQFF
>once|TRBJ1-2|13|TRBV4-3|.
TGCGCCAGCAGCCAAGAAATAGGCTATGGCTACACCTTC
CASSQEIGYGYTF
>.|TRBJ1-4|15|TRBV30|.
TGTGCCTGGAAGGAGGGCAGCTCCCATAATGAAAAACTGTTTTTT
CAWKEGSSHNEKLFF
>.|TRBJ1-4|16|TRBV5-1|TRBD1
TGCGCCAGCAGCTTGGCCGACAGGGGGACTAATGAAAAACTGTTTTTT
CASSLADRGTNEKLFF
>.|TRBJ2-5|14|TRBV9|.
TGTGCCAGCAGCGTAGGCTTGGGCATGCAGACCCAGTACTTC
CASSVGLGMQTQYF
>.|TRBJ2-5|15|TRBV7-2|TRBD2
TGTGCCAGCAGCGTCCGAGCGGGGGGGCGGGAGACCCAGTACTTC
CASSVRAGGRETQYF
>.|TRBJ1-5|15|TRBV6-5|TRBD1
TGTGCCAGCAGTCGCCACAGGGGTAGCAATCAGCCCCAGCATTTT
CASSRHRGSNQPQHF
>.|TRBJ1-3|12|TRBV12-3/TRBV12-4|.
TGTGCCAGCAGCTCCCCTGGAAACACCATATATTTT
CASSSPGNTIYF
>few|TRBJ2-1|15|TRBV6-2/TRBV6-3|TRBD1
TGTGCCAGCAGCCTGACAGGGAGCTCCTACAATGAGCAGTTCTTC
CASSLTGSSYNEQFF
>.|TRBJ1-1|12|TRBV5-1|.
TGCGCCAGCAAAGTCTCCAACACTGAAGCTTTCTTT
CASKVSNTEAFF
>.|TRBJ1-4|13|TRBV18|.
TGTGCCAGCTCACCGGACGCAGACAGAAAACTGTTTTTT
CASSPDADRKLFF
>.|TRBJ2-1|16|TRBV7-9|.
TGTGCCAGCAGCCCACTTGGGGGCCGGACCTACAATGAGCAGTTCTTC
CASSPLGGRTYNEQFF
>.|TRBJ2-1|14|TRBV9|.
TGTGCCAGCAGCCGCCGGGGGACATACAATGAGCAGTTCTTC
CASSRRGTYNEQFF
>.|TRBJ1-2|15|TRBV19|TRBD1
TGTGCCAGTAGACCCGGGACAGGGGCCGACTATGGCTACACCTTC
CASRPGTGADYGYTF
>.|TRBJ1-4|14|TRBV6-5|.
TGTGCCAGCCGCCGGGACGTCACTAATGAAAAACTGTTTTTT
CASRRDVTNEKLFF
>.|TRBJ2-3|16|TRBV5-1|.
TGCGCCAGCAGCTTCCAAACGGGGACCCGCACAGATACGCAGTATTTT
CASSFQTGTRTDTQYF
>.|TRBJ1-1|12|TRBV29-1|.
TGCAGCGTTGAACATGGTGGGGATGAAGCTTTCTTT
CSVEHGGDEAFF
>.|TRBJ2-2|16|TRBV9|TRBD2
TGTGCCAGCAGCCCGTCCGCGGGGGGTTCAGGCGGGGAGCTGTTTTTT
CASSPSAGGSGGELFF
>few|TRBJ1-5|12|TRBV12-3/TRBV12-4|.
TGTGCCAGCAGTTTAGAAGGGCAGCCCCAGCATTTT
CASSLEGQPQHF
>once|TRBJ2-5|17|TRBV4-1|.
TGCGCCAGCAGCCAAGTATTGACCCGGGGGCGACAAGAGACCCAGTACTTC
CASSQVLTRGRQETQYF
>.|TRBJ2-3|17|TRBV5-1|TRBD2
TGCGCCAGCAGCTACGGACTAGCGGGGACCGGCACAGATACGCAGTATTTT
CASSYGLAGTGTDTQYF
>.|TRBJ1-2|14|TRBV30|TRBD1
TGTGCCTGGAGTGTAGGAACAGGGGCGCGGGGCTACACCTTC
CAWSVGTGARGYTF
>once|TRBJ1-1|12|TRBV6-6|TRBD1
TGTGCCAGCAGTCGACAGGGCACTGAAGCTTTCTTT
CASSRQGTEAFF
>.|TRBJ2-2|15|TRBV2|TRBD2
TGTGCCAGCAGTGTCACTAGCGGGGGAGGCGGGGAGCTGTTTTTT
CASSVTSGGGGELFF
>few|TRBJ1-4|15|TRBV18|TRBD1
TGTGCCAGCTCACCAGTTACAGGGGGCACCGAAAAACTGTTTTTT
CASSPVTGGTEKLFF
>.|TRBJ2-3|17|TRBV10-1|.
TGCGCCAGCGAGAGAGGGGGGGGCTCGGCTGGCACAGATACGCAGTATTTT
CASERGGGSAGTDTQYF
>.|TRBJ1-5|14|TRBV30|.
TGTGCCTGGAATGGGGGTTTGGTCAATCAGCCCCAGCATTTT
CAWNGGLVNQPQHF
>.|TRBJ2-5|13|TRBV18|.
TGTGCCAGCTCACCCCCTTGGGGGGAGACCCAGTACTTC
CASSPPWGETQYF
>.|TRBJ2-3|17|TRBV6-2/TRBV6-3|TRBD2
TGTGCCAGCAGTTACTCGATGAGCGGGGGGCGCACAGATACGCAGTATTTT
CASSYSMSGGRTDTQYF
>few|TRBJ2-1|14|TRBV7-9|.
TGTGCCGGAACCCTCCTGAGCTCCTACAATGAGCAGTTCTTC
CAGTLLSSYNEQFF
>.|TRBJ2-1|14|TRBV10-3|.
TGTGCCATCAGGGGGGACACCACCTACAATGAGCAGTTCTTC
CAIRGDTTYNEQFF
>.|TRBJ1-2|14|TRBV2|.
TGTGCCAGAGGAGGCCAGGGGCTAGGCTATGGCTACACCTTC
CARGGQGLGYGYTF
>.|TRBJ2-3|12|TRBV11-3|.
TGTGCCAGCAGCTTAGCGGGGTCGGCGCAGTATTTT
CASSLAGSAQYF
>.|TRBJ1-6|15|TRBV5-1|.
TGCGCCAGCAGCTTGGACGGATCCGATAATTCACCCCTCCACTTT
CASSLDGSDNSPLHF